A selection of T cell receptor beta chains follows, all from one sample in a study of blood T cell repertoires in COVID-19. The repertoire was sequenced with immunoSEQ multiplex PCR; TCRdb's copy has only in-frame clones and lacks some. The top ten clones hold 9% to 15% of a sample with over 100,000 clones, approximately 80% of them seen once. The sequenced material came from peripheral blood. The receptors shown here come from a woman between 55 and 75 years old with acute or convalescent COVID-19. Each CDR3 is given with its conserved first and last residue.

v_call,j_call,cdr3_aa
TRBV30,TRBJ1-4,CAWSNRGGPTNEKLFF
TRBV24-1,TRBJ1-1,CATSDGRASEAFF
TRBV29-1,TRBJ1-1,CSVLALRVPEAFF
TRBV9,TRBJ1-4,CASSLGRGVNEKLFF
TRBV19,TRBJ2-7,CASSIWGTDTDEQYF
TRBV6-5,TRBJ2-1,CASRKGQGASNEQFF
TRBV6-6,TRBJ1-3,CASSYSDSRNTIYF
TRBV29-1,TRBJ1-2,CSARSDRLSYTF
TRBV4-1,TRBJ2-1,CASSHNFLGGADGEQFF
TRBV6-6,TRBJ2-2,CATRGGVDTGELFF
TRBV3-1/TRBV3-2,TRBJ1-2,CASSQDKRYPNYGYTF
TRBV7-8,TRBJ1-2,CASSLSGGNGYTF
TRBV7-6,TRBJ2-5,CASSFEGGAGVGAQYF
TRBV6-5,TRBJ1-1,CASSYSGQVGSEAFF
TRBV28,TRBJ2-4,CASSPGTGGYAKNIQYF
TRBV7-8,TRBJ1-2,CASSLGTGFYGYTF
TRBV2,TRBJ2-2,CATHRDTGELFF
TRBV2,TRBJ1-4,CAIKSDSTNEKLFF
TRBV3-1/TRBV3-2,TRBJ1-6,CASREDGPGKWESPLHF
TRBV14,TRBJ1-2,CASSQVLQFNPNYGYTF
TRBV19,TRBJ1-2,CASSPGTGANYGYTF
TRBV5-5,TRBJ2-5,CASSLAPNRVQETQYF
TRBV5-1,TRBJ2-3,CASSPLWRGGTDTQYF
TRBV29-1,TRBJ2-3,CSVADSTDTQYF
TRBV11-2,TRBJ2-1,CASSGIQGPPPYNEQFF
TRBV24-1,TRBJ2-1,CATSDSRGLNEQFF
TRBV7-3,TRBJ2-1,CASSLQHGNEQFF
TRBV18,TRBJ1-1,CASSDSDRKAFF
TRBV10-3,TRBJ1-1,CAISEGQGVSVTEAFF